The 16 T cell receptor beta chains presented below share a single source sample, sequenced in a study of blood T cell repertoires in COVID-19. Using immunoSEQ multiplex PCR, the repertoire was profiled, and TCRdb retains in-frame clones only, with some absent. Here the sample spans 75,000 to 80,000 clones, roughly 90% being singletons. The material sequenced was peripheral blood. The receptors stem from a human donor in a cohort sampled during active COVID-19.

The chain combines TRBV10-3 with TRBJ1-3; 7 nucleotides align to TRBD1. CDR3 size: 17 residues. The V gene end was trimmed by 4 bases and the J gene end by 0 bases; junction bases not matched to a gene: 9. Germline assignment: CDR1 ENHRY and CDR2 SYGVKD. CDR3 DNA sequence: TGTGCCATCAGTGTAGGGGGCCTCACAAGCTCTGGAAACACCATATATTTT. Translating it yields CAISVGGLTSSGNTIYF.

The chain carries TRBV18 and TRBJ1-3; the D gene is possibly TRBD1 (6 bases). The germline V gene encodes CDR1 KGHSH and CDR2 LQKENI. Trimming took 5 bases from V and 0 from J, leaving 11 bases between them. The CDR3 consists of 15 residues. CDR3 amino acids: CASSAGQFSGNTIYF. CDR3 nucleotide sequence: TGTGCCAGCTCAGCCGGACAGTTCTCTGGAAACACCATATATTTT. Full variable domain (rest looked up from reference TRBV18 and TRBJ1-3): NAGVMQNPRHLVRRRGQEARLRCSPMKGHSHVYWYRQLPEEGLKFMVYLQKENIIDESGMPKERFSAEFPKEGPSILRIQQVVRGDSAAYFCASSAGQFSGNTIYFGEGSWLTVV.

This clone was seen more than once but under ten times. The chain joins TRBV12-5 to TRBJ1-3; possible D gene TRBD1, 5 bases. V was pared by 1 base and J by 0 bases, with 7 bases between. The CDR3 runs 15 residues. Germline-derived CDR1 and CDR2 are LGHNT and FRNRAP. CDR3 protein: CASGLGQPSGNTIYF. DNA of the CDR3: TGTGCTAGTGGTTTGGGACAGCCCTCTGGAAACACCATATATTTT. The variable domain in full, completed from reference TRBV12-5 and TRBJ1-3, reads DARVTQTPRHKVTEMGQEVTMRCQPILGHNTVFWYRQTMMQGLELLAYFRNRAPLDDSGMPKDRFSAEMPDATLATLKIQPSEPRDSAVYFCASGLGQPSGNTIYFGEGSWLTVV.

The chain employs TRBV9 and TRBJ1-3; D is unresolved. Trimming removed 0 bases at V and 4 bases at J, with 5 bases between. Germline CDR1 is SGDLS and CDR2 is YYNGEE. This CDR3 contains 13 residues. The CDR3 coding sequence is TGTGCCAGCAGCGTAGGTCCGGGAAACACCATATATTTT. The encoded protein is CASSVGPGNTIYF.

The chain employs TRBV10-3 and TRBJ1-6, with D perhaps TRBD1 (5 bases). This CDR3 contains 13 residues. Deletions cut 10 bases from V and 7 bases from J, with 14 bases between. CDR1 is ENHRY, CDR2 SYGVKD, per germline. The CDR3 sequence: CATKRGTNSPLHF. CDR3 DNA sequence: TGTGCCACCAAACGGGGGACGAATTCACCCCTCCACTTT.

The rearrangement joins TRBV19 to TRBJ2-5, with 8 positions matching TRBD2. CDR1 is LNHDA and CDR2 is SQIVND in the germline V gene (reference sequence). The length of the CDR3 is 16 residues. V lost 1 base to trimming and J lost 5 bases; unmatched junction nucleotides: 9. The CDR3 reads CASSIAGGPGVETQYF. The DNA of the CDR3 is TGTGCCAGTAGTATAGCGGGGGGGCCGGGGGTGGAGACCCAGTACTTC.

The J gene is TRBJ2-1, the V gene TRBV5-1; 7 bases are shared with TRBD2. Germline CDR1 and CDR2: SGHRS and YFSETQ. Losses at the gene ends were 1 base for V and 5 bases for J; bases not matched to a gene: 6. The CDR3 runs 15 residues. Written as DNA, the CDR3 is TGCGCCAGCAGCTTGTTTCGGGGGGACCACAATGAGCAGTTCTTC. This translates into CASSLFRGDHNEQFF.

The CDR3 spells CASSDRGPPGPDTQYF. The CDR3 DNA sequence: TGTGCCAGCAGTGACAGGGGTCCGCCGGGCCCAGATACGCAGTATTTT. V and J are TRBV27 and TRBJ2-3; 8 nucleotides agree with TRBD1. The CDR3 loop spans 16 amino acids. From germline, CDR1 is MNHEY and CDR2 SMNVEV (reference sequence). Trimming cost V 5 bases and J 4 bases; bases outside gene matches: 11.

This rearrangement joins TRBV5-1 to TRBJ2-7, with TRBD2 matching 16 bases. Germline lookup yields CDR1 SGHRS and CDR2 YFSETQ. The J segment lost 0 bases and the V segment lost 4 bases, leaving 4 bases of the junction unmatched. The CDR3 has 17 residues. The CDR3 DNA reads as TGCGCCAGCAGCCCGGGACTAGCGGGAGGGCCCTCCTACGAGCAGTACTTC. Translating it yields CASSPGLAGGPSYEQYF.

The chain is built from TRBV15 and TRBJ2-3; 14 positions agree with TRBD2. With V trimmed by 3 bases and J by 3 bases, 11 bases remained unmatched. This CDR3 contains 19 residues. Germline V gene sequence: CDR1 LNHNV, CDR2 YYDKDF (reference sequence). CDR3 sequence (DNA): TGTGCCACCAGCAGGGGCGGACTAGCGGGGGGTCAGGGGACAGATACGCAGTATTTT. Residues: CATSRGGLAGGQGTDTQYF.

The rearrangement uses TRBV9 and TRBJ1-5, with D unclear. The germline V and J ends were trimmed by 0 bases and 3 bases, with 16 bases remaining between them. The CDR3 has 17 amino acids. Germline V CDR1 and CDR2: SGDLS, YYNGEE. The CDR3: CASSVALRRRNNQPQHF. The CDR3 DNA reads as TGTGCCAGCAGCGTAGCGCTCAGACGGAGAAACAATCAGCCCCAGCATTTT.

This chain links TRBV9 with TRBJ2-3, with TRBD2 identical over 9 bases. This CDR3 has 15 amino acids. CDR1 is SGDLS, CDR2 YYNGEE, per germline. The V gene end was trimmed by 4 bases and the J gene end by 2 bases; junction bases not matched to a gene: 5. The DNA of the CDR3 is TGTGCCAGCAGCCTAGCGGGATTTGCCACAGATACGCAGTATTTT. As protein: CASSLAGFATDTQYF.

The chain employs TRBV7-9 and TRBJ1-2, with D unresolved. V shed 5 bases and J shed 0 bases, with 13 bases lying between them. CDR3 length: 15 residues. Germline V gene lookup returns CDR1 SEHNR and CDR2 FQNEAQ (reference sequence). This chain's CDR3 is CASSPRGSANYGYTF. CDR3 DNA sequence: TGTGCCAGCAGCCCAAGAGGGTCAGCTAACTATGGCTACACCTTC.

The rearrangement links TRBV30 to TRBJ1-1; D ambiguous. The V end was cut by 0 bases, the J end by 4 bases, with 15 bases between. This CDR3 comprises 15 residues. The germline CDR1 and CDR2 sequences are GTSNPN and SVGIG (reference sequence). CDR3: CAWSVLRIVRTEAFF. The CDR3 DNA sequence: TGTGCCTGGAGTGTACTAAGAATCGTACGCACTGAAGCTTTCTTT.

The chain combines TRBV15 with TRBJ2-2; 7 bases match TRBD1. With 8 bases clipped from V and 3 bases from J, the junction kept 6 bases outside the gene matches. Germline V gives CDR1 LNHNV, CDR2 YYDKDF (reference sequence). CDR3 size: 14 residues. The CDR3 nucleotides are TGTGCCACCCATCCGGGACAGTACACCGGGGAGCTGTTTTTT. Translating gives CATHPGQYTGELFF. Together with reference TRBV15 and TRBJ2-2, the CDR3 gives the full variable domain: DAMVIQNPRYQVTQFGKPVTLSCSQTLNHNVMYWYQQKSSQAPKLLFHYYDKDFNNEADTPDNFQSRRPNTSFCFLDIRSPGLGDTAMYLCATHPGQYTGELFFGEGSRLTVL.

V usage is TRBV5-5 and J usage is TRBJ1-1; weak D call: TRBD1 (5 bases). The germline gives CDR1 SGHKS, CDR2 YYEKEE (reference sequence). V lost 3 bases to trimming and J lost 1 base, with 10 bases between them. The length of the CDR3 is 14 residues. In DNA, the CDR3 is TGTGCCAGCAGCTGGGGACTTAGGAACACTGAAGCTTTCTTT. Its protein product is CASSWGLRNTEAFF.